The T cell receptor (beta chain) described here comes from a study of shared clonotypes between healthy human individuals. General study results and limits: How much donors shared clonotypes was expected to be affected by sequencing depth.

Looked up from germline, CDR1 is SGHDN and CDR2 is FVKESK. This CDR3 has 18 residues. The ends were cut back, 4 bases at V and 3 bases at J, with 24 bases in the middle. Method: immunoSEQ multiplex PCR; TCRdb's copy keeps in-frame clones and lacks some. This table holds about 2.5 million clones, 85% to 95% found once. All participating donors were Caucasian adults from Nashville, Tennessee. Comments on this clone: What it binds is unknown.

The sample taken for sequencing was naive CD4+ T cells from PBMCs. As for subset: CD45RA+ positively selected. The receptor was isolated from a man younger than 35 in good health. Some clones in this sample may be carry-over from other donors' samples. The chain carries TRBV14 and TRBJ2-5, with D uncertain. In nucleotides, the CDR3 is TGTGCCAGCAGCCCGTCGAGGTCGCACCCAGGTCGCGAAGAGACCCAGTACTTC. Protein product: CASSPSRSHPGREETQYF.